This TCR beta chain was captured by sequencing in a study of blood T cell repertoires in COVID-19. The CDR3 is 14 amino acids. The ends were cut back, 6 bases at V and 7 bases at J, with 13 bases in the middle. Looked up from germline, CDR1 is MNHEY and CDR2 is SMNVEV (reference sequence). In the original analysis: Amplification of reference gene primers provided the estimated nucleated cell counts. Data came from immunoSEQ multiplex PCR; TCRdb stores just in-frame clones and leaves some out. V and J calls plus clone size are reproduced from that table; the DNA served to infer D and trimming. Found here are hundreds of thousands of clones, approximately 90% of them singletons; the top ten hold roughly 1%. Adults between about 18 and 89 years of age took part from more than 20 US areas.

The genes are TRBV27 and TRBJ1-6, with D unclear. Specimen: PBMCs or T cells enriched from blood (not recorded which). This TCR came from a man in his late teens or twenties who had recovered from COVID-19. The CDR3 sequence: CASRDRTGNSPLHF. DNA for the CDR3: TGTGCCAGCAGGGACCGTACGGGGAATTCACCCCTCCACTTT.